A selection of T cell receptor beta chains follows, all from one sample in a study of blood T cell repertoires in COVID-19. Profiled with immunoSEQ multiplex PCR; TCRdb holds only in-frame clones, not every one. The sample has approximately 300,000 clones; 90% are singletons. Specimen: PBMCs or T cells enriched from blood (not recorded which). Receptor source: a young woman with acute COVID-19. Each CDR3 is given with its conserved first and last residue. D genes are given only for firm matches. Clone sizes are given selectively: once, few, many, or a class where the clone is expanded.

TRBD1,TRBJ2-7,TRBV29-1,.,CSVEEGQGAYEQYF
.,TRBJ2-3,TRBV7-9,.,CASSPTPAGPTDTQYF
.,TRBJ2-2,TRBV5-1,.,CASSLRGSEGELFF
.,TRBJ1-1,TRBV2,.,CANRGGTEAFF
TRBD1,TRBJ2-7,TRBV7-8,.,CASSFGQGIYEQYF
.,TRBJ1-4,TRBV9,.,CASGSSARTNEKLFF
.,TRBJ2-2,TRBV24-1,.,CAAGKRNSGELFF
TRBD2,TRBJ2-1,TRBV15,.,CATSRDRGLAYNEQFF
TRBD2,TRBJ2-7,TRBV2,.,CASSPPGLAGSTGEQYF
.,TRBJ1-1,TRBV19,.,CASSGGPVTQMNTEAFF
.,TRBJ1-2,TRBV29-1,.,CSVESHYGYTF
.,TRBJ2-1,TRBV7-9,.,CASSPARTHEQFF
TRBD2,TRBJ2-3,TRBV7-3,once,CASSLAGESTDTQYF
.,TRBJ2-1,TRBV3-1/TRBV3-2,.,CASSQDGRSYNEQFF
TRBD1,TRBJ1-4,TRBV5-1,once,CASSGSPGTGFGEKLFF
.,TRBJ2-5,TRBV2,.,CASSEWGVGETQYF
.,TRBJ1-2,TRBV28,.,CASTLPGGVGGGYTF
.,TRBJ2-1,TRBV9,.,CASSVSGTTYNEQFF
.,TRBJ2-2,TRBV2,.,CAGLRDLGAGELFF
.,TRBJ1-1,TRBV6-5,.,CASSYSTAGESAFF
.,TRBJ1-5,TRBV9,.,CASSVGRDQPQHF
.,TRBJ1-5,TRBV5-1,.,CASSLGEGDSNQPQHF
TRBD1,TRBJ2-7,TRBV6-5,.,CASTGTGGRYEQYF
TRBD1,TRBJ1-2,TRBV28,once,CASSSGQGGGYTF
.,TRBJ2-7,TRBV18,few,CASSPATDSYEQYF
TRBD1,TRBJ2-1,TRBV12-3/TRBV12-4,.,CASSLGAGGEQFF
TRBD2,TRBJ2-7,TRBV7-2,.,CASSLGSGTYEQYF
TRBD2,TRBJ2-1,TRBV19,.,CASGLLTSGRYNEQFF
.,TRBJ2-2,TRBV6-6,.,CASRDPGAGELFF
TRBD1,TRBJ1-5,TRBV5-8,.,CASSLSLTGQGLNQPQHF
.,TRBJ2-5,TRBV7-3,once,CASSLDNQETQYF
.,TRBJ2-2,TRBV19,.,CASGSFHSTGELFF
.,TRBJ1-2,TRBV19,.,CASSISADSYGYTF
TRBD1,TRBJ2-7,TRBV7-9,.,CASSTNQGARNEQYF
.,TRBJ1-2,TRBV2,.,CASPPGERNGYTF
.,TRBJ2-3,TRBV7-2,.,CASSFAGADTQYF
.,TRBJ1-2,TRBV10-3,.,CATNRAEGYTF
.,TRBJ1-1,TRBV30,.,CAWREPDMNTEAFF
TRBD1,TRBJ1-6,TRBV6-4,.,CASRRQGVDNSPLHF
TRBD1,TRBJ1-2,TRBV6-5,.,CATWDRSLSEGYTF
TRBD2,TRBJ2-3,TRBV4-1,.,CASSQDKRAAGGPPDTQYF
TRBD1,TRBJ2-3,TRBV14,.,CASSQEFWGGTGRTDTQYF
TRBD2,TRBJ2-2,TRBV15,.,CATSSPAGVGVTGELFF
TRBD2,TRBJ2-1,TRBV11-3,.,CASSLYRGGSSYNEQFF
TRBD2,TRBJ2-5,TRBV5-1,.,CASTLAPKGSGKETQYF
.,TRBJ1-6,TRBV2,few,CASDQAKNSPLHF
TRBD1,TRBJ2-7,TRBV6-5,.,CASSTGTGGYEQYF
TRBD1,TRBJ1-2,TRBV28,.,CASFSAGQGNYGYTF
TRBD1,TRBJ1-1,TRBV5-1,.,CASSFRGPDTEAFF
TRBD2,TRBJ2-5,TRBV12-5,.,CASGLEPGLAFLETQYF
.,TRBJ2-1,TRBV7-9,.,CASSSTPANEQFF
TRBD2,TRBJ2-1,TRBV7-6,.,CASSFRGGGYNEQFF
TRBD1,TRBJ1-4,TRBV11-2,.,CASSPSWAGTGNEKLFF
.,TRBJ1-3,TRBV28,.,CASTPAGSGNTIYF
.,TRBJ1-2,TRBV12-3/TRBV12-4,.,CASSLQNYGYTF
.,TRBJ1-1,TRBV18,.,CASSPTTVTNTEAFF
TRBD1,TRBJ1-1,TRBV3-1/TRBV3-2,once,CASSQGRWDSDTEAFF
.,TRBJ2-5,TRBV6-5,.,CASSPDRREGTQYF
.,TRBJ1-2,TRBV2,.,CASSDAGLYGYTF